The text below deals with one TCR beta chain. Its specificity is not known. The method was immunoSEQ multiplex PCR; TCRdb's version includes in-frame clones alone and lacks a portion of them. Of millions of clones in the sample, about 95% were seen once. The naive CD8 population came from CD45RO-negative cells selected for CCR7, without terminally differentiated effector memory CD45RA+ cells. The source of the sample is a study of shared clonotypes between healthy human individuals. Study observations and caveats: For naive CD4 cells, around 5.1% of clonotypes were shared across four donors. The small donor group covered limited genetic and exposure diversity.

V lost 1 base and J lost 8, with 11 bases in between. The CDR3 covers 13 residues. Germline loops: CDR1 SEHNR, CDR2 FQNEAQ (reference sequence). Source material: naive CD8+ T cells sorted from blood. This chain uses TRBV7-9 with TRBJ1-2; D ambiguous. This clonotype was obtained from a man between 18 and 29 years old in good health. The CDR3 sequence is CASSLGGIVGYTF. CDR3 in DNA: TGTGCCAGCAGCTTAGGCGGAATCGTAGGCTACACCTTC.